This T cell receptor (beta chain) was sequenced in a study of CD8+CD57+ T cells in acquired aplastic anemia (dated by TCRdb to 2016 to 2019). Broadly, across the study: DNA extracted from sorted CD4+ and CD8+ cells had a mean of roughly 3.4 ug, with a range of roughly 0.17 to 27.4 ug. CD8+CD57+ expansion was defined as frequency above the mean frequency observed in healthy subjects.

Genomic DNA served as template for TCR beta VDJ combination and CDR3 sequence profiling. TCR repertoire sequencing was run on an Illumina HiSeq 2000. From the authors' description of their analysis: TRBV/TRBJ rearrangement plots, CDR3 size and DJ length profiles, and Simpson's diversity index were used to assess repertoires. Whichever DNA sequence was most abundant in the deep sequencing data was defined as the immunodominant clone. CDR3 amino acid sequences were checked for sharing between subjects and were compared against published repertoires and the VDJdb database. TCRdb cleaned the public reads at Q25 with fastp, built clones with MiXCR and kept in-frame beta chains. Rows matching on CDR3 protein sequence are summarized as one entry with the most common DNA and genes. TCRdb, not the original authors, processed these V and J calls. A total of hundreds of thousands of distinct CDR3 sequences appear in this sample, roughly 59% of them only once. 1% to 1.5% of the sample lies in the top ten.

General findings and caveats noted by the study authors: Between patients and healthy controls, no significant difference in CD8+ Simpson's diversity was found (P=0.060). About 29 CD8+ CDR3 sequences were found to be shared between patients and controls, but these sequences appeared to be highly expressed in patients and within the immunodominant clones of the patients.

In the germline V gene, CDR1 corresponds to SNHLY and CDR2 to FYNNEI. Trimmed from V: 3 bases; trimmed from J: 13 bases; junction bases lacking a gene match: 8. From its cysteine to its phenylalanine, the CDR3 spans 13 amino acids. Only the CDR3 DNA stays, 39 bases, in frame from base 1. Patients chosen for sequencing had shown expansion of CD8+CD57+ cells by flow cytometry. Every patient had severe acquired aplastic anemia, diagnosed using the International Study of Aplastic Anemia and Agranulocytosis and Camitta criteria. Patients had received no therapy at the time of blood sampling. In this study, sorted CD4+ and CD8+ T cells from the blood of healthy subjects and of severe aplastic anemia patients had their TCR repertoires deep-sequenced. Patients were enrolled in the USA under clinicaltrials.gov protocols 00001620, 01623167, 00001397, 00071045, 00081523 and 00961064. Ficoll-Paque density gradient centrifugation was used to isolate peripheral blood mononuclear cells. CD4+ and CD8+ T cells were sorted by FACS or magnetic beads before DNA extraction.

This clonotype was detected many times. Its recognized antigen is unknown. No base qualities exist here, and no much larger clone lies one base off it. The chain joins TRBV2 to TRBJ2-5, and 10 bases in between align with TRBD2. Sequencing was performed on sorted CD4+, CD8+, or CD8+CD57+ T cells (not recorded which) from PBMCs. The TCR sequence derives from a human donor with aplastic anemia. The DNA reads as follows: TGTGCCAGCAGTGAGGGTAGCGGGGGGACCTTGTACTTC. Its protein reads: CASSEGSGGTLYF.